This TCR beta chain stems from a study of graft-versus-host responses after intestinal transplantation. Across the study: Multivisceral, liver-intestinal, or isolated intestinal transplants were performed in recipients. Study-wide points: Investigators detected GvH clones in recipient marrow, with some emerging earlier in ileum or blood. Allografts of one patient group, those with graft-donor T cell macrochimerism, had high graft-versus-host to host-versus-graft clonal ratios. After transplant, early declines in HvG clones were associated with peak levels of circulating GvH clones.

Sequencing used immunoSEQ multiplex PCR; TCRdb keeps in-frame clones, though not all of them. The data hold tens of thousands of clones, with roughly 95% observed a single time. On this clone: Its antigen is undetermined.

The germline gives CDR1 SGHAT, CDR2 FQNNGV. CDR3 size: 18 residues. V lost 2 bases and J lost 4; bases outside the gene matches: 15. The input for sequencing was unstimulated CD8+ T cells sorted from spleen or lymph node cells, taken before transplant. This chain connects TRBV11-2 to TRBJ1-1; TRBD1 matches 8 bases. This clonotype originated in a human donor who was the organ donor for an intestinal transplant. CDR3 in amino acids: CASSLFQDRALVGTEAFF. The CDR3 DNA reads as TGTGCCAGCAGCTTATTTCAGGACAGGGCATTGGTTGGCACTGAAGCTTTCTTT.